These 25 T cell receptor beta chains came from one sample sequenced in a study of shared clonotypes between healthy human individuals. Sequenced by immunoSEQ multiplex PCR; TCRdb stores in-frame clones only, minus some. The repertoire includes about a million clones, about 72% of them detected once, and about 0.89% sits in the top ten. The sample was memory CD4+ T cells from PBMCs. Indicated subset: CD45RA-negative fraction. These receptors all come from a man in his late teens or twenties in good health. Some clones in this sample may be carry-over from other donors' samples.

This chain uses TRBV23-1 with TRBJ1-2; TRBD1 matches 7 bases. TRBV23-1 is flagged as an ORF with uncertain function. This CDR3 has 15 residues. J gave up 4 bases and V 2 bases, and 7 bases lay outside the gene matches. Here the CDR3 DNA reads TGCGCCAGCAGTCAACCACCTCGGGACAGCTATGGCTACACCTTC. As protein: CASSQPPRDSYGYTF.

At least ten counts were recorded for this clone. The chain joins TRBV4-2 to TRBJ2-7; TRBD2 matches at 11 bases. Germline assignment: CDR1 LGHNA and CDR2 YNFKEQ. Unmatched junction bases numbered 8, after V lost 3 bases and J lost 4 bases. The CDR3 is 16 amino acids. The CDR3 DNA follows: TGTGCCAGCAGCCAGGATACTAGCGGGAGTAGATACGAGCAGTACTTC. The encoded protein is CASSQDTSGSRYEQYF.

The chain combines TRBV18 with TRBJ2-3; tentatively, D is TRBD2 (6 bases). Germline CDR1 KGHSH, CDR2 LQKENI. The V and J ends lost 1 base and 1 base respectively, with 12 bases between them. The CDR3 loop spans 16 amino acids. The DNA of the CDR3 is TGTGCCAGCTCACCACGAAGCGGGTCTGGCACAGATACGCAGTATTTT. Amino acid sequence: CASSPRSGSGTDTQYF.

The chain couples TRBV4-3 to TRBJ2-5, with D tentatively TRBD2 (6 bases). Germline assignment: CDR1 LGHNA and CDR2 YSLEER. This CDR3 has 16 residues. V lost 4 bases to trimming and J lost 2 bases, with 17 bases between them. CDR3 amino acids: CASSRARTIQQETQYF. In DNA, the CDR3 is TGCGCCAGCAGCCGAGCAAGGACTATTCAACAAGAGACCCAGTACTTC.

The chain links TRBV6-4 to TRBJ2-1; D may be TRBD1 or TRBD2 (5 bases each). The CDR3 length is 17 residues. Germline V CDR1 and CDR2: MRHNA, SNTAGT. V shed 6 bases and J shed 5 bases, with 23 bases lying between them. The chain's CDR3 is CASRTRAPGRLNNEQFF. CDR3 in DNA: TGTGCCAGCAGGACCAGGGCACCGGGTCGACTAAACAATGAGCAGTTCTTC.

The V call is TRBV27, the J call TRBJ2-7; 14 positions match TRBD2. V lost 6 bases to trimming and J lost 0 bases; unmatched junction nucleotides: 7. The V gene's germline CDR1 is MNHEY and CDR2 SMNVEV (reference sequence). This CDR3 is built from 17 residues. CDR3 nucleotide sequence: TGTGCCAGCAGCAGACTAGCGGGAGGGGCGGGCTCCTACGAGCAGTACTTC. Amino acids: CASSRLAGGAGSYEQYF.

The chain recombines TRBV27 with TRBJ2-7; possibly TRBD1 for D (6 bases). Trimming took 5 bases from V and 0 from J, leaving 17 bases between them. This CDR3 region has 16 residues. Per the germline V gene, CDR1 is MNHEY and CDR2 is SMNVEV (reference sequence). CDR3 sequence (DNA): TGTGCCAGCAGTAGCAACAGGGCCTGGAACTCCTACGAGCAGTACTTC. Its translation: CASSSNRAWNSYEQYF.

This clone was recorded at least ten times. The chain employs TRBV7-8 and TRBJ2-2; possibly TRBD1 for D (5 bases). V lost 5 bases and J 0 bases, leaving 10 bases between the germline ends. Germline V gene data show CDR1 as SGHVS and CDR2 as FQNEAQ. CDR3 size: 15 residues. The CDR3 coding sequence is TGTGCCAGCAGCCCCAGGGATTCGAACACCGGGGAGCTGTTTTTT. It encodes CASSPRDSNTGELFF.

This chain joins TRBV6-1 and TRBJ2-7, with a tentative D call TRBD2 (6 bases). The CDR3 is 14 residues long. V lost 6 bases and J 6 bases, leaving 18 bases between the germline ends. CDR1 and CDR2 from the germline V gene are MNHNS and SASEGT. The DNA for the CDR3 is TGTGCCAGCAGGGGGCGGGGAAGCGGAGGCGAGCAGTACTTC. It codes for CASRGRGSGGEQYF.

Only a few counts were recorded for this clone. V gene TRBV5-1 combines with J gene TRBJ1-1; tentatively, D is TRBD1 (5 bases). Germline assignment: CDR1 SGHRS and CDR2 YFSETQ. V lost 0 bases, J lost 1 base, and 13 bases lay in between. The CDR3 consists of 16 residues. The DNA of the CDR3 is TGCGCCAGCAGCTTGGATGGGGCAGTAAAGAACACTGAAGCTTTCTTT. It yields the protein CASSLDGAVKNTEAFF.

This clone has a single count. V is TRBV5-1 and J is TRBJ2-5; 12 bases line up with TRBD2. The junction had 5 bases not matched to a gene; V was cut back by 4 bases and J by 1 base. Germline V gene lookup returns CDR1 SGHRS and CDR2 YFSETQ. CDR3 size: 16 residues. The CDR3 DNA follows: TGCGCCAGCAGCCCCGGGACTAGCGGGTTCCAAGAGACCCAGTACTTC. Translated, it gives CASSPGTSGFQETQYF.

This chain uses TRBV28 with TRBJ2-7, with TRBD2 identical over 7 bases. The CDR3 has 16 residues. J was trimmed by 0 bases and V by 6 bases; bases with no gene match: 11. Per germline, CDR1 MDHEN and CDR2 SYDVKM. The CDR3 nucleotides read TGTGCCAGCAGCGATAAATCAGCGGGAAGCTCCTACGAGCAGTACTTC. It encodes CASSDKSAGSSYEQYF.

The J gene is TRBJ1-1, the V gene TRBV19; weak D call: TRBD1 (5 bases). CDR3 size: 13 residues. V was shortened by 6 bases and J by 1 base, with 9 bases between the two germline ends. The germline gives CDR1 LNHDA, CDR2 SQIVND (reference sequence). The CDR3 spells CASRSRGNTEAFF. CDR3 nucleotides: TGTGCCAGTAGGTCTAGGGGGAACACTGAAGCTTTCTTT.

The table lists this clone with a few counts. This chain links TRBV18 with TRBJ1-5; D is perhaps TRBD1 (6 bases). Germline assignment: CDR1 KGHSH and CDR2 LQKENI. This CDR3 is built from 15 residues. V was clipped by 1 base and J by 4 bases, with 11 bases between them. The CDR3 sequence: CASSPQGVGNQPQHF. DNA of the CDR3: TGTGCCAGCTCACCACAGGGGGTTGGGAATCAGCCCCAGCATTTT.

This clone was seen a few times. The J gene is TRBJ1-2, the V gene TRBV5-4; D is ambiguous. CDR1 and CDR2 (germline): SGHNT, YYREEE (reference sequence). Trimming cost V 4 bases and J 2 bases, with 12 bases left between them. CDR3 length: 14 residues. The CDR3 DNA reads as TGTGCCAGCAGCATCTTGGGTGGGAACTATGGCTACACCTTC. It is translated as CASSILGGNYGYTF.

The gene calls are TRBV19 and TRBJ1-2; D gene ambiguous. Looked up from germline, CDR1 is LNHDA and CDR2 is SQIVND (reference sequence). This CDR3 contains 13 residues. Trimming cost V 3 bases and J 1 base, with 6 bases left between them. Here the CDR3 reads CASSMAYNYGYTF. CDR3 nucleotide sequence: TGTGCCAGTAGTATGGCCTATAACTATGGCTACACCTTC.

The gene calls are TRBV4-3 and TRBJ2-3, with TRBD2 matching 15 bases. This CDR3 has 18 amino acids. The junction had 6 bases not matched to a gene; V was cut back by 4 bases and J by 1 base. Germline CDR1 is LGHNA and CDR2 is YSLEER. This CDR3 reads CASSPGLAGGIGTDTQYF. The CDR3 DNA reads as TGCGCCAGCAGCCCCGGACTAGCGGGAGGGATTGGCACAGATACGCAGTATTTT.

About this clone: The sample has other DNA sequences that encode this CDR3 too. CDR3 DNA sequence: TGTGCCAGCTCCGACAGGGGCACAGATACGCAGTATTTT. Translation gives CASSDRGTDTQYF. The chain links TRBV2 to TRBJ2-3; 7 nucleotides line up with TRBD1. With 8 bases clipped from V and 1 base from J, the junction kept 3 bases outside the gene matches. The CDR3 length is 13 residues. The germline gives CDR1 SNHLY, CDR2 FYNNEI.

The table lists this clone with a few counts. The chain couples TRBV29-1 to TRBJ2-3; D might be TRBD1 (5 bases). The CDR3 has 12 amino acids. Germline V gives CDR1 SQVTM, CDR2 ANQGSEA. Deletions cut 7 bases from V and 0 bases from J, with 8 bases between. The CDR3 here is CSATASTDTQYF. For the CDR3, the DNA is TGCAGCGCGACAGCTAGCACAGATACGCAGTATTTT.

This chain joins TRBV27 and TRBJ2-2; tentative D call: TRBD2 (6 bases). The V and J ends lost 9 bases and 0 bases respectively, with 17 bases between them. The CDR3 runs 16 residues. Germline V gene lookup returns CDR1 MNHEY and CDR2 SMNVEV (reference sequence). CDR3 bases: TGTGCCAGTCAGGATGGGCGGGGTGCGAACACCGGGGAGCTGTTTTTT. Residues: CASQDGRGANTGELFF.

The CDR3 region is CSVAPPGLGNEKLFF. DNA of the CDR3: TGCAGCGTTGCTCCTCCAGGGCTTGGAAATGAAAAACTGTTTTTT. The chain joins TRBV29-1 to TRBJ1-4, with D perhaps matching TRBD1 (5 bases). V was shortened by 4 bases and J by 5 bases, with 17 bases between the two germline ends. The germline V gene has CDR1 SQVTM and CDR2 ANQGSEA. The CDR3 sequence is 15 residues long.

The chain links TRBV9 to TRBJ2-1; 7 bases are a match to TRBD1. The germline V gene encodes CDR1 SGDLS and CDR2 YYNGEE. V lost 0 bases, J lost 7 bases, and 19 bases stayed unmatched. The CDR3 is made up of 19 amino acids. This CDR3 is CASSVATRTGRMGYNEQFF. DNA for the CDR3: TGTGCCAGCAGCGTAGCCACCCGGACAGGTAGGATGGGATATAATGAGCAGTTCTTC.

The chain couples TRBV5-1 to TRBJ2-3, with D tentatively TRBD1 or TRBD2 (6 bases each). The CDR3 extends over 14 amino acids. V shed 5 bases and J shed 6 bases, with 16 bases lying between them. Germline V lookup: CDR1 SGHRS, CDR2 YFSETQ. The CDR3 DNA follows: TGCGCCAGCAGTCGGGACACCGGGAGTGATACGCAGTATTTT. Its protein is CASSRDTGSDTQYF.

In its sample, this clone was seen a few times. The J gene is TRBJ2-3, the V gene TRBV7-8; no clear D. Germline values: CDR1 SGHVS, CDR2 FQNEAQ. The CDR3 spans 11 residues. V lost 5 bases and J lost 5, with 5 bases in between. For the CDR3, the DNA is TGTGCCAGCAGCCCGGTAGATACGCAGTATTTT. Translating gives CASSPVDTQYF.

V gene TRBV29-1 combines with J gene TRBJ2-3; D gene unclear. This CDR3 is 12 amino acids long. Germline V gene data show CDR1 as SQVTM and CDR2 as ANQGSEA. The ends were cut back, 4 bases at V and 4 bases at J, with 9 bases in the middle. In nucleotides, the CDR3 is TGCAGCGTTGTGCTGCTTTCAGATACGCAGTATTTT. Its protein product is CSVVLLSDTQYF.